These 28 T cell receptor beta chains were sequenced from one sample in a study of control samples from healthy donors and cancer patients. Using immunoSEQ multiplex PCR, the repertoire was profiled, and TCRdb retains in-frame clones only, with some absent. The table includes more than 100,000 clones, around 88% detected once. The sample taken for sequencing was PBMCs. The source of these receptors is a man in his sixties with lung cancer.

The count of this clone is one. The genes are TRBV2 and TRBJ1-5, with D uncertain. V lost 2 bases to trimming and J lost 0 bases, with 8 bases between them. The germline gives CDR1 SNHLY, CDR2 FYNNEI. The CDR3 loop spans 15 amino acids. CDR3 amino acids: CASSENSHSNQPQHF. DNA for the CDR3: TGTGCCAGCAGTGAAAACAGCCATAGCAATCAGCCCCAGCATTTT.

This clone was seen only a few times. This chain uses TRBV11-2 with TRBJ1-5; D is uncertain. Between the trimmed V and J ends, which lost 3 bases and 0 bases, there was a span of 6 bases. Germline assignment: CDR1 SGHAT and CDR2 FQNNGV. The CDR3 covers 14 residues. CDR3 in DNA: TGTGCCAGCAGCTTCGCCGATAGCAATCAGCCCCAGCATTTT. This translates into CASSFADSNQPQHF.

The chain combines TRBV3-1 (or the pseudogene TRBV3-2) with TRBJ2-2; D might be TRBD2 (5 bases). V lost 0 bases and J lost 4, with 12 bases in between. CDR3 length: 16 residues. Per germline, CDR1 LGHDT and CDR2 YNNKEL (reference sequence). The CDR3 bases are TGTGCCAGCAGCCAAGAAGGAGGTCGGGCCACCGGGGAGCTGTTTTTT. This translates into CASSQEGGRATGELFF.

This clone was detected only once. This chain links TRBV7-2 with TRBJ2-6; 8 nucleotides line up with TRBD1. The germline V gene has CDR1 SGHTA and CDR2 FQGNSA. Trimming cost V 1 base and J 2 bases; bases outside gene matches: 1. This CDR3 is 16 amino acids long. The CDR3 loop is CASSLGGQAGANVLTF. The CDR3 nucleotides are TGTGCCAGCAGCTTAGGGGGACAGGCTGGGGCCAACGTCCTGACTTTC.

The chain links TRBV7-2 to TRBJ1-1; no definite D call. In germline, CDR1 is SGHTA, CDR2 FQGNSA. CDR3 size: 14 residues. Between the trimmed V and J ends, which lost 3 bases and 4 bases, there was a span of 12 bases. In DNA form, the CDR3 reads TGTGCCAGCAGCTTTGGGGTGGTTGGCACTGAAGCTTTCTTT. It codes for CASSFGVVGTEAFF.

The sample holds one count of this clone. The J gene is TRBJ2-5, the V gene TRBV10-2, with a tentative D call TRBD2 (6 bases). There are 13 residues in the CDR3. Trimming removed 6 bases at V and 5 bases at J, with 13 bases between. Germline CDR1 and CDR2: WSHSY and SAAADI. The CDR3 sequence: CASSSLARETQYF. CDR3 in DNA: TGCGCCAGCAGCTCACTAGCTCGGGAGACCCAGTACTTC.

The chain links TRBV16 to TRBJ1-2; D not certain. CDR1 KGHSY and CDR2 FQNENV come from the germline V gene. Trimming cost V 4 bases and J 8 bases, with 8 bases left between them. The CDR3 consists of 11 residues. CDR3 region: CASSPGRGYTF. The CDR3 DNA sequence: TGTGCCAGCAGCCCCGGCCGAGGCTACACCTTC.

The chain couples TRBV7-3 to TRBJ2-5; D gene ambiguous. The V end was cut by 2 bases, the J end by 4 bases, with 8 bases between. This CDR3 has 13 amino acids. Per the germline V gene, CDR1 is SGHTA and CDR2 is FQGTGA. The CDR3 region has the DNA TGTGCCAGCAGCTTATCATTTGGAGAGACCCAGTACTTC. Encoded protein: CASSLSFGETQYF.

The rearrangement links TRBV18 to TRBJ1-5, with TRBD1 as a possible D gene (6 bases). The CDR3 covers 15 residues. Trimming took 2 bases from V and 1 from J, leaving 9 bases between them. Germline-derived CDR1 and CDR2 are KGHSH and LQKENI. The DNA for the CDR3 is TGTGCCAGCTCACCAGGCCAGGGGAGCAATCAGCCCCAGCATTTT. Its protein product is CASSPGQGSNQPQHF.

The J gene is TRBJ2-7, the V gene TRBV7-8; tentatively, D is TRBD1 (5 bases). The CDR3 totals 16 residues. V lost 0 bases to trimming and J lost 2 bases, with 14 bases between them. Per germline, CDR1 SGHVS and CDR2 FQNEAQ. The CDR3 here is CASSLAGQGLPYEQYF. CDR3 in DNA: TGTGCCAGCAGCTTAGCGGGGCAGGGCCTTCCCTACGAGCAGTACTTC. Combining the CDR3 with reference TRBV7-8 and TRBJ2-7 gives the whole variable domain GAGVSQSPRYKVAKRGQDVALRCDPISGHVSLFWYQQALGQGPEFLTYFQNEAQLDKSGLPSDRFFAERPEGSVSTLKIQRTQQEDSAVYLCASSLAGQGLPYEQYFGPGTRLTVT.

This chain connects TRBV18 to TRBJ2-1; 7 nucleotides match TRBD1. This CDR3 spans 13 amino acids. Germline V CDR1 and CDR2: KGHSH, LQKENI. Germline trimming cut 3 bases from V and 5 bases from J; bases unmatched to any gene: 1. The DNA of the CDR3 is TGTGCCAGCTCACCGGGACAGAACAATGAGCAGTTCTTC. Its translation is CASSPGQNNEQFF.

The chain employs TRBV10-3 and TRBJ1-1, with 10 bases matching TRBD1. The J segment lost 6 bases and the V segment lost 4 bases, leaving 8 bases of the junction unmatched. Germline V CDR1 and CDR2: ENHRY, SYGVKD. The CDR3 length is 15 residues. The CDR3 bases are TGTGCCATCAGTGGGGGTAGGGACAGGGGCGCTGAAGCTTTCTTT. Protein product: CAISGGRDRGAEAFF.

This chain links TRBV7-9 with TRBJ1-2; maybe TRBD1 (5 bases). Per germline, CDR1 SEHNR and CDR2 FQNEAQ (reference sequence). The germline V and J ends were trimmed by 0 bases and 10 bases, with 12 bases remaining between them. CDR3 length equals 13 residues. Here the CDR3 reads CASSLAFQGDYTF. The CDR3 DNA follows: TGTGCCAGCAGCTTAGCCTTTCAGGGTGACTACACCTTC. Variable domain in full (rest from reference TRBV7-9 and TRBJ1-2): DTGVSQNPRHKITKRGQNVTFRCDPISEHNRLYWYRQTLGQGPEFLTYFQNEAQLEKSRLLSDRFSAERPKGSFSTLEIQRTEQGDSAMYLCASSLAFQGDYTFGSGTRLTVV.

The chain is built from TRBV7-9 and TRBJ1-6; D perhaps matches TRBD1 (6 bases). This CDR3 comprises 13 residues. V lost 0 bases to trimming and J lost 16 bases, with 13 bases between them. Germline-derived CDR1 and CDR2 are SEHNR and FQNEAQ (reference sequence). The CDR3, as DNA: TGTGCCAGCAGCTTAGCCTCACAGGGATCTCTCCACTTT. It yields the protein CASSLASQGSLHF.

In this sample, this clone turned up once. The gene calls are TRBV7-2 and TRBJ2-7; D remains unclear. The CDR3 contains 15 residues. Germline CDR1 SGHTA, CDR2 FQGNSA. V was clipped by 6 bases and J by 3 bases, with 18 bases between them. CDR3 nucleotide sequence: TGTGCCAGCAGTCTACAGCCTTCTCTCCTCTACGAGCAGTACGTC. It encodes CASSLQPSLLYEQYV.

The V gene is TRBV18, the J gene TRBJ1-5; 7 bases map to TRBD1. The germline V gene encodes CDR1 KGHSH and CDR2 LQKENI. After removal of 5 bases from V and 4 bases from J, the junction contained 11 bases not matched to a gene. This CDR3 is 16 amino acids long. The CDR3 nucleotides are TGTGCCAGCTCAACAGGCCTGGGACAGCTAAATCAGCCCCAGCATTTT. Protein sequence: CASSTGLGQLNQPQHF.

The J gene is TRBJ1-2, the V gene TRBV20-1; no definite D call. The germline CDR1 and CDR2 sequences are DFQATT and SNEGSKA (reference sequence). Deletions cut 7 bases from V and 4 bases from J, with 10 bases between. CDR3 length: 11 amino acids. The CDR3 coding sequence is TGCAGTGGTAGCAGCGGCTATGGCTACACCTTC. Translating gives CSGSSGYGYTF.

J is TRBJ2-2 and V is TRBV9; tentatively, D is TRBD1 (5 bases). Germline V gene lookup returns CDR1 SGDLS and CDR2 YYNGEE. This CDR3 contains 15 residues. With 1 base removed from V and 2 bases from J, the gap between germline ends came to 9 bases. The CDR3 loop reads CASSVSGHNTGELFF. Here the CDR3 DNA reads TGTGCCAGCAGCGTATCTGGACACAACACCGGGGAGCTGTTTTTT.

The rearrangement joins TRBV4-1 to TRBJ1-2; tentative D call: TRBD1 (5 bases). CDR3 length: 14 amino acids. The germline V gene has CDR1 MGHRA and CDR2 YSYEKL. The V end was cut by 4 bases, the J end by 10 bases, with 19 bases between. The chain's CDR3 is CASSRTGTAEYYTF. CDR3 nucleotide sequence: TGCGCCAGCAGCCGCACCGGGACCGCTGAGTACTACACCTTC.

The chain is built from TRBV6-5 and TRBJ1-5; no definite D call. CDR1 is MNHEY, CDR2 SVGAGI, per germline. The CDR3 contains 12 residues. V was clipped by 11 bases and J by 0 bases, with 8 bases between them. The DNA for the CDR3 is TGTGCCTCCGGAAATAGCAATCAGCCCCAGCATTTT. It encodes CASGNSNQPQHF.

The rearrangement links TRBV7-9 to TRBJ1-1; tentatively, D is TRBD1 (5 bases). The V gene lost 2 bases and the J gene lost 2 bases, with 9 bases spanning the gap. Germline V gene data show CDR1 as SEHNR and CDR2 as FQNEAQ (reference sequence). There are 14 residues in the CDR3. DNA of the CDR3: TGTGCCAGCAGCTTACAGGGTGGAAACACTGAAGCTTTCTTT. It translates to CASSLQGGNTEAFF.

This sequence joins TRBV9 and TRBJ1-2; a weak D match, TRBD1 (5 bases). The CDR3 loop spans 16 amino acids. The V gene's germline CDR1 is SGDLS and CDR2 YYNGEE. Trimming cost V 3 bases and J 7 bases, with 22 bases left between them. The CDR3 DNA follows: TGTGCCAGCAGCGCATATCTGGGACTCACTTTTGGTGGCTACACCTTC. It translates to CASSAYLGLTFGGYTF.

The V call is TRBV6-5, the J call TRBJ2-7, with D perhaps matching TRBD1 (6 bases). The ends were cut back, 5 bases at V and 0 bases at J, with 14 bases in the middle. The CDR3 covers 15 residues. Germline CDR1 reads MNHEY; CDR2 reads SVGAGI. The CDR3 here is CASSTRGGSSYEQYF. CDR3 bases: TGTGCCAGCAGTACCCGAGGGGGAAGCTCCTACGAGCAGTACTTC.

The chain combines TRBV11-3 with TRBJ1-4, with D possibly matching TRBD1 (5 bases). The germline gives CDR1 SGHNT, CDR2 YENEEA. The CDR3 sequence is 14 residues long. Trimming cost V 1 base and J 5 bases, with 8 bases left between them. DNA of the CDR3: TGTGCCAGCAGCTTAGGGGGCACCAATGAAAAACTGTTTTTT. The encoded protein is CASSLGGTNEKLFF.

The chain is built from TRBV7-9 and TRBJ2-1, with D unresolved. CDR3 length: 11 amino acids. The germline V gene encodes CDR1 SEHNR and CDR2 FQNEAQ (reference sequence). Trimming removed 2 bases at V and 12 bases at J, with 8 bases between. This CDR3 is CASSLREGQFF. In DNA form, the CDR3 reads TGTGCCAGCAGCTTAAGAGAAGGGCAGTTCTTC.

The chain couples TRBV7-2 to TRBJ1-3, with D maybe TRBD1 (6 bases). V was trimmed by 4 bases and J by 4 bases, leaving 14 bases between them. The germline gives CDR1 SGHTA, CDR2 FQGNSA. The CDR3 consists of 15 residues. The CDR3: CASSSTGGGGNTIYF. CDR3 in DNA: TGTGCCAGCAGCTCCACTGGGGGGGGCGGAAACACCATATATTTT.

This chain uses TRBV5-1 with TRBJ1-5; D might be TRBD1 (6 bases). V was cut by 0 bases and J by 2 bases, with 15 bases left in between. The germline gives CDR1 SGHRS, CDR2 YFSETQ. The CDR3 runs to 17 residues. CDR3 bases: TGCGCCAGCAGCTTGGGGACAGTGCTAAATGGCAATCAGCCCCAGCATTTT. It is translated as CASSLGTVLNGNQPQHF.

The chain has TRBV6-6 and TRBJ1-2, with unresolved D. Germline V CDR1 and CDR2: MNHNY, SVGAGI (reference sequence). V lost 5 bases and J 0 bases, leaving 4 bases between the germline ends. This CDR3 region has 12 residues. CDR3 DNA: TGTGCCAGCAGTCAAACTAACTATGGCTACACCTTC. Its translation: CASSQTNYGYTF.